The 28 T cell receptor beta chains below were found in one sample sequenced in a study of beta chain features in type 1 diabetes. The investigators reverse transcribed all of the isolated RNA, so they sequenced expressed TCRB transcripts. Assay: immunoSEQ multiplex PCR; the TCRdb copy retains only in-frame clones and omits some. The data show hundreds of thousands of clones, 10% to 15% seen once. Material: naive CD4+ T cells from blood. Source of these receptors: a man younger than 35 in good health.

This clone was seen only a few times. V gene TRBV9 combines with J gene TRBJ2-7, with TRBD1 as a possible D gene (7 bases). CDR1 and CDR2 from the germline V gene are SGDLS and YYNGEE. Between the trimmed V and J ends, which lost 0 bases and 2 bases, there was a span of 15 bases. The CDR3 is 16 amino acids. The CDR3 DNA is TGTGCCAGCAGCGTAGAGGCGGGACAGCGGCCCTACGAGCAGTACTTC. It encodes CASSVEAGQRPYEQYF. The entire variable domain, with the rest obtained from reference TRBV9 and TRBJ2-7, is as follows: DSGVTQTPKHLITATGQRVTLRCSPRSGDLSVYWYQQSLDQGLQFLIQYYNGEERAKGNILERFSAQQFPDLHSELNLSSLELGDSALYFCASSVEAGQRPYEQYFGPGTRLTVT.

This clone has more than one count but fewer than ten. The chain employs TRBV11-2 and TRBJ2-1; 12 nucleotides line up with TRBD2. The CDR3 is 15 residues long. Germline V CDR1 and CDR2: SGHAT, FQNNGV. V trimming: 5 bases; J trimming: 4 bases; junction bases outside the gene matches: 3. The CDR3 region has the DNA TGTGCCAGCAGCCGGACTAGCGGGGCTTACAATGAGCAGTTCTTC. It specifies CASSRTSGAYNEQFF.

This clone was counted a few times. V gene TRBV5-1 combines with J gene TRBJ2-5; 8 bases align to TRBD2. The CDR3 contains 17 residues. Per the germline V gene, CDR1 is SGHRS and CDR2 is YFSETQ. V shed 0 bases and J 0 bases; nucleotides not matched to a gene: 7. For the CDR3, the DNA is TGCGCCAGCAGCTTGGAAGGGACTAGGACCCACCAAGAGACCCAGTACTTC. This codes for CASSLEGTRTHQETQYF. Variable domain in full (rest from reference TRBV5-1 and TRBJ2-5): KAGVTQTPRYLIKTRGQQVTLSCSPISGHRSVSWYQQTPGQGLQFLFEYFSETQRNKGNFPGRFSGRQFSNSRSEMNVSTLELGDSALYLCASSLEGTRTHQETQYFGPGTRLLVL.

This clone was seen only a few times. V gene TRBV19 combines with J gene TRBJ2-3; TRBD1 is a possible D gene (6 bases). Germline loops: CDR1 LNHDA, CDR2 SQIVND (reference sequence). Trimming shortened V by 4 bases and J by 2 bases, and 13 bases separated the two germline ends. This CDR3 contains 15 residues. Here the CDR3 reads CASSSLGQPTDTQYF. The CDR3 DNA reads as TGTGCCAGTAGTAGCCTCGGACAGCCCACAGATACGCAGTATTTT.

This clone was counted between two and nine times. This chain links TRBV19 with TRBJ2-7; no clear D. In germline, CDR1 is LNHDA, CDR2 SQIVND (reference sequence). The CDR3 is 16 residues long. V lost 6 bases and J lost 0, with 18 bases in between. The chain's CDR3 is CASRTKDKDHSYEQYF. In DNA form, the CDR3 reads TGTGCCAGTAGGACCAAAGACAAGGATCACTCCTACGAGCAGTACTTC.

The chain carries TRBV7-7 and TRBJ2-7; 7 nucleotides align to TRBD1. The trim removed 5 bases at V and 1 base at J, leaving 5 bases unmatched. This CDR3 region has 14 residues. Germline V gene sequence: CDR1 SSHAT, CDR2 FNYEAQ (reference sequence). For the CDR3, the DNA is TGTGCCAGCAGCCGGGACAGATTTTCCTACGAGCAGTACTTC. This sequence encodes CASSRDRFSYEQYF.

This clone turned up a few times. The genes are TRBV14 and TRBJ1-1; unclear D gene. CDR1 is SGHDN and CDR2 is FVKESK in the germline V gene. The CDR3 is 14 amino acids. V shed 1 base and J shed 6 bases, with 12 bases lying between them. The CDR3 spells CASSQALSSAEAFF. CDR3 nucleotides: TGTGCCAGCAGCCAAGCTCTCAGTAGCGCTGAAGCTTTCTTT.

On this clone: The sample holds other DNA sequences that translate to the same CDR3. The chain employs TRBV30 and TRBJ1-5; 8 bases fit TRBD1. The germline CDR1 and CDR2 sequences are GTSNPN and SVGIG (reference sequence). The CDR3 is made up of 14 amino acids. With V trimmed by 2 bases and J by 6 bases, 6 bases remained unmatched. In nucleotides, the CDR3 is TGTGCCTGGAGTCTTGGACAGGGCTTTCAGCCCCAGCATTTT. Encoded protein: CAWSLGQGFQPQHF.

Only a few counts were recorded for this clone. The chain recombines TRBV7-9 with TRBJ1-2; 10 bases match TRBD1. The germline V gene has CDR1 SEHNR and CDR2 FQNEAQ (reference sequence). This CDR3 spans 16 amino acids. J gave up 4 bases and V 5 bases, and 10 bases lay outside the gene matches. CDR3 nucleotides: TGTGCCAGCAGCCGCGAGACCAGGACAGGGGGCTATGGCTACACCTTC. It translates to CASSRETRTGGYGYTF.

This clone was seen more than once but under ten times. The chain joins TRBV7-2 to TRBJ2-1; 13 bases are a match to TRBD2. V shed 5 bases and J 6 bases; nucleotides not matched to a gene: 13. CDR3 length: 18 residues. Germline V lookup: CDR1 SGHTA, CDR2 FQGNSA. This chain's CDR3 is CASSDPIRTSGRSNEQFF. CDR3 sequence (DNA): TGTGCCAGCAGCGACCCGATAAGGACTAGCGGGAGATCCAATGAGCAGTTCTTC.

This clone was picked up a small number of times. The V and J genes are TRBV2 and TRBJ1-4, with TRBD1 matching over 9 bases. Germline V CDR1 and CDR2: SNHLY, FYNNEI. The ends lost 1 base at V and 7 bases at J; junction bases unmatched: 1. The CDR3 consists of 14 residues. CDR3 residues: CASSEVTGGEKLFF. The CDR3 DNA sequence: TGTGCCAGCAGTGAAGTGACAGGGGGTGAAAAACTGTTTTTT.

This clone was observed a handful of times. The V gene is TRBV10-3, the J gene TRBJ2-6; D is possibly TRBD2 (7 bases). CDR1 and CDR2 (germline): ENHRY, SYGVKD. The CDR3 is made up of 14 amino acids. V was cut by 7 bases and J by 4 bases, with 11 bases left in between. Here the CDR3 reads CAITGGPGANVLTF. CDR3 coding DNA: TGTGCCATCACCGGGGGGCCCGGGGCCAACGTCCTGACTTTC.

The V gene is TRBV5-7, the J gene TRBJ1-4; D gene unclear. TRBV5-7 is an ORF, and what it does is uncertain. V lost 1 base to trimming and J lost 8 bases, with 15 bases between them. This CDR3 contains 15 residues. The CDR3: CASSLRTGSGEKLFF. In DNA, the CDR3 is TGTGCCAGCAGCTTGAGGACGGGTAGCGGGGAAAAACTGTTTTTT.

This clone appeared a few times. The chain employs TRBV10-3 and TRBJ2-1; 9 bases fit TRBD2. V shed 7 bases, J shed 8 bases, and the junction held 9 bases outside the gene matches. Germline CDR1 and CDR2: ENHRY and SYGVKD. This CDR3 region has 14 residues. This CDR3 is CAITAGGRWDEQFF. Written as DNA, the CDR3 is TGTGCCATCACCGCGGGGGGGCGGTGGGATGAGCAGTTCTTC.

This clone was found a few times. The gene calls are TRBV19 and TRBJ2-1, with D perhaps TRBD2 (5 bases). The germline V and J ends were trimmed by 7 bases and 6 bases, with 16 bases remaining between them. CDR3 length equals 14 residues. Per germline, CDR1 LNHDA and CDR2 SQIVND (reference sequence). The CDR3: CASTTRGPGNEQFF. CDR3 bases: TGTGCCAGTACCACACGCGGGCCAGGCAATGAGCAGTTCTTC.

The chain joins TRBV9 to TRBJ2-1; 13 bases are a match to TRBD2. CDR1 and CDR2 (germline): SGDLS, YYNGEE. Trimming took 0 bases from V and 9 from J; bases not matched to a gene: 15. This CDR3 comprises 19 residues. The CDR3, as DNA: TGTGCCAGCAGCGTAGCTGGGCAGGGTAGGACTAGCGGGAGCATTGAGCAGTTCTTC. Its protein is CASSVAGQGRTSGSIEQFF. Using reference TRBV9 and TRBJ2-1 for the parts outside the CDR3, the full variable domain is DSGVTQTPKHLITATGQRVTLRCSPRSGDLSVYWYQQSLDQGLQFLIQYYNGEERAKGNILERFSAQQFPDLHSELNLSSLELGDSALYFCASSVAGQGRTSGSIEQFFGPGTRLTVL.

The chain has TRBV6-5 and TRBJ2-1, with 8 positions matching TRBD2. This CDR3 region has 15 residues. Germline assignment: CDR1 MNHEY and CDR2 SVGAGI. V trimming: 1 base; J trimming: 4 bases; junction bases outside the gene matches: 3. The CDR3 spells CASSYFSGAYNEQFF. The CDR3 bases are TGTGCCAGCAGTTACTTTAGCGGGGCGTACAATGAGCAGTTCTTC.

The V gene is TRBV6-6, the J gene TRBJ1-5; 7 nucleotides align to TRBD1. CDR3 length: 16 amino acids. Germline lookup yields CDR1 MNHNY and CDR2 SVGAGI (reference sequence). The J segment lost 6 bases and the V segment lost 0 bases, leaving 8 bases of the junction unmatched. The CDR3 here is CASSYSERGLAQPQHF. The DNA for the CDR3 is TGTGCCAGCAGTTACTCAGAGAGGGGGCTAGCTCAGCCCCAGCATTTT.

This clone was recorded a few times. V is TRBV5-1 and J is TRBJ2-1; TRBD2 might be the D (5 bases). The CDR3 runs to 12 residues. Trimming removed 1 base from V and 9 bases from J, with 8 bases in between. CDR1 and CDR2 from the germline V gene are SGHRS and YFSETQ. This CDR3 reads CASSLYAGEQFF. CDR3 bases: TGCGCCAGCAGCTTGTACGCGGGTGAGCAGTTCTTC.

The genes are TRBV7-9 and TRBJ2-7; maybe TRBD2 (6 bases). Trimming stripped 3 bases from V and 4 bases from J, with 16 bases between. This CDR3 comprises 15 residues. CDR1 and CDR2 (germline): SEHNR, FQNEAQ (reference sequence). CDR3 nucleotides: TGTGCCAGCAGCTTGGGGACTGACGCGAAATACGAGCAGTACTTC. Residues: CASSLGTDAKYEQYF.

This clone was counted only a few times. The chain couples TRBV27 to TRBJ2-5; 12 positions match TRBD2. Germline-derived CDR1 and CDR2 are MNHEY and SMNVEV (reference sequence). The CDR3 is 16 residues long. The junction had 9 bases not matched to a gene; V was cut back by 5 bases and J by 5 bases. Written as DNA, the CDR3 is TGTGCCAGCAGTGCGCTCAGGACTAGCGGGACGGAGACCCAGTACTTC. This translates into CASSALRTSGTETQYF.

The chain links TRBV30 to TRBJ2-2; possible D gene TRBD1, 5 bases. The V gene lost 3 bases and the J gene lost 6 bases, with 11 bases spanning the gap. The germline V gene has CDR1 GTSNPN and CDR2 SVGIG (reference sequence). CDR3 length: 13 amino acids. The CDR3 here is CAWRQLGAGELFF. As DNA, the CDR3 is TGTGCCTGGAGGCAGCTAGGGGCCGGGGAGCTGTTTTTT.

This clone has just a few counts. This chain links TRBV29-1 with TRBJ1-2; D might be TRBD1 (6 bases). Germline V gene data show CDR1 as SQVTM and CDR2 as ANQGSEA. Trimming pared 6 bases from V and 3 bases from J, leaving 14 bases between. CDR3 size: 13 residues. The CDR3 is CSVTATGHYGYTF. The CDR3 nucleotides are TGCAGCGTGACCGCCACAGGGCACTATGGCTACACCTTC. The complete variable domain, with remaining parts taken from reference TRBV29-1 and TRBJ1-2, reads SAVISQKPSRDICQRGTSLTIQCQVDSQVTMMFWYRQQPGQSLTLIATANQGSEATYESGFVIDKFPISRPNLTFSTLTVSNMSPEDSSIYLCSVTATGHYGYTFGSGTRLTVV.

This clone was seen only a few times. The V and J genes are TRBV2 and TRBJ1-6, with D maybe TRBD1 (6 bases). Trimming left V 5 bases short and J 9 bases short, with 14 bases between. The CDR3 consists of 14 residues. CDR1 and CDR2 (germline): SNHLY, FYNNEI. The CDR3 reads CASSTGSSPSPLHF. The CDR3 region has the DNA TGTGCCAGCAGTACAGGGTCGTCGCCTTCACCCCTCCACTTT.

This clone was observed a few times. Other DNA sequences from this sample encode an identical CDR3 as well. The genes are TRBV27 and TRBJ1-1; unclear D gene. Germline assignment: CDR1 MNHEY and CDR2 SMNVEV (reference sequence). The V gene lost 1 base and the J gene lost 1 base, with 4 bases spanning the gap. The CDR3 has 13 amino acids. CDR3 nucleotide sequence: TGTGCCAGCAGTTTATACAGGAACACTGAAGCTTTCTTT. Encoded protein: CASSLYRNTEAFF.

V is TRBV29-1 and J is TRBJ1-4, with D possibly being TRBD1 (5 bases). The CDR3 runs to 12 residues. V gave up 4 bases and J gave up 7 bases, with 10 bases separating them. Germline values: CDR1 SQVTM, CDR2 ANQGSEA. CDR3: CSVARGGEKLFF. CDR3 sequence (DNA): TGCAGCGTTGCCCGGGGGGGTGAAAAACTGTTTTTT.

This clone came up a few times. The chain is built from TRBV30 and TRBJ2-5, with TRBD1 identical over 8 bases. Losses at the gene ends were 3 bases for V and 5 bases for J; bases not matched to a gene: 8. Per germline, CDR1 GTSNPN and CDR2 SVGIG (reference sequence). This CDR3 is 14 amino acids long. The DNA for the CDR3 is TGTGCCTGGAGCCTGACAGGGGCTTCGGAGACCCAGTACTTC. Protein: CAWSLTGASETQYF.

A note on this clone: The sample contains more than one DNA sequence encoding this CDR3. In DNA form, the CDR3 reads TGTGCCAGCAGCTCCCGGGGGGGTAATGAGCAGTTCTTC. Protein product: CASSSRGGNEQFF. The V gene is TRBV7-3, the J gene TRBJ2-1; 8 bases are a match to TRBD2. J lost 7 bases, V lost 4 bases, and 3 bases had no gene match. Germline loops: CDR1 SGHTA, CDR2 FQGTGA. This CDR3 region has 13 residues.